These 18 T cell receptor beta chains share one sample of origin, sequenced in a study of CD8 T cells in Susac syndrome. The RNA input was about 0.5 to 1 ug, and it was reverse transcribed with random hexamers. TCRdb itself ran the immunoSEQ multiplex PCR reads through MiXCR, one entry per CDR3 protein. This repertoire shows 330,000 or so distinct CDR3 sequences, 75% to 90% found once; its top ten account for roughly 0.2%. Specimen: CD8+ T cells from PBMCs. These receptors all come from a human donor with multiple sclerosis.

The V and J genes are TRBV29-1 and TRBJ2-7; possibly TRBD1 or TRBD2 for D (5 bases each). Germline CDR1 SQVTM, CDR2 ANQGSEA. The V and J ends lost 6 bases and 3 bases respectively, with 9 bases between them. This CDR3 has 11 amino acids. The CDR3 sequence: CSVRDGYEQYF. The CDR3, as DNA: TGCAGCGTACGGGACGGCTACGAGCAGTACTTC.

The J gene is TRBJ1-1, the V gene TRBV29-1; D unresolved. CDR1 and CDR2 from the germline V gene are SQVTM and ANQGSEA. V gave up 2 bases and J gave up 4 bases, with 11 bases separating them. The length of the CDR3 is 13 residues. The CDR3 loop reads CSVERIESTEAFF. The DNA for the CDR3 is TGCAGCGTTGAAAGGATCGAGAGCACTGAAGCTTTCTTT.

This clonotype was picked up one time. The CDR3 DNA reads as TGTGCCAGCAGCCTGTTGGTGGTGGATGGTGAAAAACTGTTTTTT. Translating gives CASSLLVVDGEKLFF. The rearrangement uses TRBV7-9 and TRBJ1-4; no firm D call. V lost 5 bases and J 7 bases, leaving 17 bases between the germline ends. Germline values: CDR1 SEHNR, CDR2 FQNEAQ (reference sequence). This CDR3 has 15 residues.

The rearrangement links TRBV7-8 to TRBJ1-4, with TRBD1 identical over 7 bases. CDR3 size: 15 residues. V lost 5 bases, J lost 7 bases, and 10 bases stayed unmatched. The germline V gene has CDR1 SGHVS and CDR2 FQNEAQ. Here the CDR3 reads CASSPERQGGEKLFF. As DNA, the CDR3 is TGTGCCAGCAGCCCAGAGAGACAGGGAGGTGAAAAACTGTTTTTT.

In its sample, this clonotype was seen once. The chain joins TRBV5-1 to TRBJ2-7, with 10 bases lining up with TRBD1. Germline V lookup: CDR1 SGHRS, CDR2 YFSETQ. V shed 3 bases and J 0 bases; nucleotides not matched to a gene: 9. The CDR3 has 17 amino acids. CDR3 nucleotide sequence: TGCGCCAGCAGCTCCGGGACAGGGGCCCTACTCTCCTACGAGCAGTACTTC. Translating gives CASSSGTGALLSYEQYF.

This clonotype was detected only once. This chain joins TRBV19 and TRBJ2-6; no firm D call. Looked up from germline, CDR1 is LNHDA and CDR2 is SQIVND (reference sequence). The CDR3 has 18 residues. V was trimmed by 8 bases and J by 2 bases, leaving 22 bases between them. The chain's CDR3 is CASSGWPSSPTGANVLTF. The CDR3 DNA follows: TGTGCCAGTTCTGGATGGCCTAGTAGCCCCACTGGGGCCAACGTCCTGACTTTC.

The chain carries TRBV20-1 and TRBJ2-7; the D call may be TRBD1 or TRBD2 (5 bases each). The length of the CDR3 is 13 residues. Germline V gene lookup returns CDR1 DFQATT and CDR2 SNEGSKA (reference sequence). V was cut by 5 bases and J by 2 bases, with 13 bases left in between. The DNA for the CDR3 is TGCAGTGCTGCTCCGGGACGGACCTACGAGCAGTACTTC. It specifies CSAAPGRTYEQYF.

The J gene is TRBJ2-1, the V gene TRBV7-9, with 7 bases lining up with TRBD2. The CDR3 consists of 16 residues. The V gene end was trimmed by 6 bases and the J gene end by 5 bases; junction bases not matched to a gene: 13. Germline V gene data show CDR1 as SEHNR and CDR2 as FQNEAQ (reference sequence). CDR3 nucleotide sequence: TGTGCCAGCAGGCCCGTTGAGGCGGGAGTTAACAATGAGCAGTTCTTC. Protein product: CASRPVEAGVNNEQFF.

Worth noting for this clonotype: Germline and junction disagree at one end, which may indicate a read error. This chain joins TRBV30 and TRBJ2-1; 7 bases are a match to TRBD2. Germline V gene lookup returns CDR1 GTSNPN and CDR2 SVGIG (reference sequence). CDR3 length: 12 residues. In nucleotides, the CDR3 is TGTGCCTGGAGCCTACTGCCGGGACTACAACTGTTC. Residues: CAWSLLPGLQLF.

This chain joins TRBV30 and TRBJ1-2, with D possibly matching TRBD1 (6 bases). CDR3 length: 12 amino acids. Deletions cut 3 bases from V and 4 bases from J, with 9 bases between. Germline V lookup: CDR1 GTSNPN, CDR2 SVGIG (reference sequence). The CDR3 protein is CAWRRTVYGYTF. Written as DNA, the CDR3 is TGTGCCTGGAGGAGGACAGTCTATGGCTACACCTTC.

V is TRBV7-8 and J is TRBJ1-1; 7 bases align to TRBD1. CDR3 length: 14 residues. The germline gives CDR1 SGHVS, CDR2 FQNEAQ. The J segment lost 5 bases and the V segment lost 0 bases, leaving 3 bases of the junction unmatched. The CDR3 loop reads CASSLAAGGTEAFF. DNA for the CDR3: TGTGCCAGCAGCTTAGCGGCAGGGGGGACTGAAGCTTTCTTT.

This sequence joins TRBV7-2 and TRBJ1-6; tentatively, D is TRBD1 (6 bases). Looked up from germline, CDR1 is SGHTA and CDR2 is FQGNSA. The CDR3 covers 18 residues. The V gene lost 5 bases and the J gene lost 0 bases, with 17 bases spanning the gap. Written as DNA, the CDR3 is TGTGCCAGCAGCCACCCGAGGGGGATTCTCTCCTATAATTCACCCCTCCACTTT. It codes for CASSHPRGILSYNSPLHF.

The rearrangement links TRBV11-1 to TRBJ2-1; 9 nucleotides align to TRBD2. Per the germline V gene, CDR1 is SGHAT and CDR2 is FQDESV (reference sequence). The CDR3 contains 15 residues. Trimming at V came to 5 bases and at J to 6 bases, leaving 8 bases not matched to a gene. CDR3 sequence (DNA): TGTGCCAGCAGCATCGCCGGGACTAGCTTCAATGAGCAGTTCTTC. Translated, it gives CASSIAGTSFNEQFF.

The genes are TRBV20-1 and TRBJ2-1; maybe TRBD1 (5 bases). The CDR3 is 15 amino acids. The germline V gene has CDR1 DFQATT and CDR2 SNEGSKA (reference sequence). V dropped 3 bases and J dropped 2 bases, with 14 bases sitting between them. The CDR3 DNA sequence: TGCAGTGCTAGGTGGGCAGGGAACCCCTACAATGAGCAGTTCTTC. It specifies CSARWAGNPYNEQFF.

The rearrangement joins TRBV7-9 to TRBJ1-1, with 7 bases that match TRBD1. This CDR3 is 13 amino acids long. V dropped 7 bases and J dropped 4; count of bases not matched to a gene: 6. In germline, CDR1 is SEHNR, CDR2 FQNEAQ (reference sequence). This CDR3 is CASTPEGATEAFF. The CDR3 DNA reads as TGTGCCAGCACCCCAGAGGGGGCCACTGAAGCTTTCTTT.

This CDR3 reads CASSQGTGLTDTQYF. The CDR3 DNA reads as TGCGCCAGCAGCCAGGGGACAGGGCTCACAGATACGCAGTATTTT. The V gene is TRBV4-3, the J gene TRBJ2-3; 9 bases are a match to TRBD1. The CDR3 is 15 amino acids. The junction had 3 bases not matched to a gene; V was cut back by 3 bases and J by 2 bases. Germline V gene data show CDR1 as LGHNA and CDR2 as YSLEER.

The chain uses TRBV4-2 and TRBJ1-5; D call uncertain. The ends were cut back, 1 base at V and 7 bases at J, with 8 bases in the middle. Germline values: CDR1 LGHNA, CDR2 YNFKEQ. This CDR3 comprises 13 residues. CDR3 residues: CASSQVINQPQHF. As DNA, the CDR3 is TGTGCCAGCAGCCAAGTGATTAACCAGCCCCAGCATTTT.

This chain joins TRBV20-1 and TRBJ1-1; 11 positions match TRBD1. The V gene end was trimmed by 3 bases and the J gene end by 0 bases; junction bases not matched to a gene: 9. Germline V gene lookup returns CDR1 DFQATT and CDR2 SNEGSKA (reference sequence). The CDR3 consists of 17 residues. CDR3 DNA: TGCAGTGCTAGCCCCTGGGACAGGGGGTTGATGAACACTGAAGCTTTCTTT. Its protein product is CSASPWDRGLMNTEAFF.